Below are 15 T cell receptor beta chains sequenced from a single sample in a study of blood T cells in healthy people across ages. PCR was performed a second time for roughly 7 to 12 cycles using a sample-barcoded 5' primer and a J-beta primer mix. TCRdb used MiXCR to reprocess the 5' RACE reads, holding one entry per CDR3 protein. This table has roughly 700,000 distinct CDR3 sequences, around 45% appearing once. The sample consisted of blood. The receptors originated from a woman aged 55-69 years in good health.

V gene TRBV7-3 combines with J gene TRBJ2-2; no definite D call. Germline V gives CDR1 SGHTA, CDR2 FQGTGA. The germline V and J ends were trimmed by 5 bases and 1 base, with 11 bases remaining between them. The CDR3 has 15 amino acids. In nucleotides, the CDR3 is TGTGCCAGCAGCCTCCGACCAATGAACACCGGGGAGCTGTTTTTT. This gives the protein CASSLRPMNTGELFF.

This clonotype was picked up a small number of times. The V gene is TRBV4-3, the J gene TRBJ2-3; D is ambiguous. In germline, CDR1 is LGHNA, CDR2 YSLEER. The CDR3 consists of 13 residues. V lost 1 base, J lost 0 bases, and 2 bases lay in between. CDR3 amino acids: CASSQASTDTQYF. The CDR3 DNA follows: TGCGCCAGCAGCCAAGCTAGCACAGATACGCAGTATTTT.

Turning to this clonotype: A single base separates this from a much larger clone, so it may be a read error. The rearrangement joins TRBV29-1 to TRBJ2-3; TRBD1 is a possible D gene (5 bases). The V and J ends lost 3 bases and 3 bases respectively, with 10 bases between them. The CDR3 has 13 amino acids. Germline assignment: CDR1 SQVTM and CDR2 ANQGSEA. The CDR3: CSVDQGGTDTQYF. In DNA, the CDR3 is TGCAGCGTTGATCAGGGTGGTACAGATACGCAGTATTTT.

The rearrangement joins TRBV7-9 to TRBJ1-2; the D is unclear. The CDR3 totals 12 residues. The V and J ends lost 5 bases and 5 bases respectively, with 9 bases between them. Germline CDR1 SEHNR, CDR2 FQNEAQ (reference sequence). As DNA, the CDR3 is TGTGCCAGCAGCGGGGAGGGATATGGCTACACCTTC. It codes for CASSGEGYGYTF.

In its sample, this clonotype was seen a few times. The chain is built from TRBV7-9 and TRBJ2-1, with 7 bases that match TRBD1. Germline V gene sequence: CDR1 SEHNR, CDR2 FQNEAQ (reference sequence). Trimming at V came to 4 bases and at J to 6 bases, leaving 9 bases not matched to a gene. This CDR3 comprises 15 residues. CDR3 in amino acids: CASSYPGTVRNEQFF. CDR3 coding DNA: TGTGCCAGCAGCTATCCCGGGACAGTCCGCAATGAGCAGTTCTTC.

The gene calls are TRBV7-2 and TRBJ1-2; D might be TRBD1 (6 bases). The CDR3 is 15 amino acids. Germline CDR1 is SGHTA and CDR2 is FQGNSA. V lost 4 bases, J lost 1 base, and 13 bases lay in between. CDR3 sequence (DNA): TGTGCCAGCAGCTCACAGGGTCTTGTTAACTATGGCTACACCTTC. Residues: CASSSQGLVNYGYTF.

The V call is TRBV4-2, the J call TRBJ2-7; TRBD2 agrees at 7 bases. Germline V gene data show CDR1 as LGHNA and CDR2 as YNFKEQ. The CDR3 contains 14 residues. Losses at the gene ends were 3 bases for V and 4 bases for J; bases not matched to a gene: 6. This chain's CDR3 is CASSHQREAYEQYF. The CDR3 nucleotides read TGTGCCAGCAGCCACCAGCGGGAAGCGTACGAGCAGTACTTC.

The chain recombines TRBV6-5 with TRBJ2-7; 9 bases match TRBD1. J was trimmed by 7 bases and V by 6 bases; bases with no gene match: 10. The CDR3 totals 14 residues. CDR1 is MNHEY, CDR2 SVGAGI, per germline. DNA for the CDR3: TGTGCCAGCAGGACGGACAGGGGAGATGAGGAGCAGTACTTC. The encoded protein is CASRTDRGDEEQYF.

This clonotype was seen ten or more times. This chain uses TRBV29-1 with TRBJ2-3; possibly TRBD2 for D (6 bases). Germline V gene lookup returns CDR1 SQVTM and CDR2 ANQGSEA. The germline V and J ends were trimmed by 6 bases and 3 bases, with 16 bases remaining between them. The CDR3 contains 14 residues. DNA of the CDR3: TGCAGCGTCGCCCCGGGGACTGCGACAGATACGCAGTATTTT. Encoded protein: CSVAPGTATDTQYF.

The chain is built from TRBV5-1 and TRBJ2-1; 15 nucleotides agree with TRBD2. Trimming cost V 3 bases and J 9 bases; bases outside gene matches: 4. Germline V gene sequence: CDR1 SGHRS, CDR2 YFSETQ. The CDR3 has 15 residues. CDR3 residues: CASSSGTSGRSEQFF. The CDR3 nucleotides are TGCGCCAGCAGCTCCGGGACTAGCGGGAGGTCTGAGCAGTTCTTC.

This rearrangement joins TRBV5-1 to TRBJ2-3, with 10 bases identical to TRBD2. Germline V gene lookup returns CDR1 SGHRS and CDR2 YFSETQ. The CDR3 totals 18 residues. V lost 4 bases to trimming and J lost 2 bases; unmatched junction nucleotides: 13. The CDR3 nucleotides are TGCGCCAGCAGCCGCGGATTAGCGGGAGGTTGGGTCACAGATACGCAGTATTTT. It codes for CASSRGLAGGWVTDTQYF. The whole variable domain, remainder taken from reference TRBV5-1 and TRBJ2-3, is KAGVTQTPRYLIKTRGQQVTLSCSPISGHRSVSWYQQTPGQGLQFLFEYFSETQRNKGNFPGRFSGRQFSNSRSEMNVSTLELGDSALYLCASSRGLAGGWVTDTQYFGPGTRLTVL.

The gene calls are TRBV6-7 and TRBJ2-1; 10 nucleotides line up with TRBD1. TRBV6-7 is labeled an ORF, and its function is uncertain. After removal of 8 bases from V and 5 bases from J, the junction contained 9 bases not matched to a gene. The CDR3 is 15 amino acids. CDR3 residues: CASPRQGQGNNEQFF. CDR3 in DNA: TGTGCCAGCCCCCGCCAGGGACAGGGGAACAATGAGCAGTTCTTC.

The chain employs TRBV20-1 and TRBJ2-1; a weak D match, TRBD2 (6 bases). V was shortened by 3 bases and J by 1 base, with 13 bases between the two germline ends. Germline CDR1 is DFQATT and CDR2 is SNEGSKA (reference sequence). The CDR3 sequence is 15 residues long. The CDR3 DNA is TGCAGTGCTAGTTTGCGGGAAAGGTCCTACAATGAGCAGTTCTTC. This translates into CSASLRERSYNEQFF.

This clonotype has only a few counts. V usage is TRBV20-1 and J usage is TRBJ2-3, with D hard to call. Trimming cost V 3 bases and J 2 bases, with 12 bases left between them. The CDR3 length is 14 residues. Germline values: CDR1 DFQATT, CDR2 SNEGSKA (reference sequence). CDR3 residues: CSASRAAYTDTQYF. The DNA for the CDR3 is TGCAGTGCTAGTCGGGCAGCCTACACAGATACGCAGTATTTT.

This clonotype came up a few times. V and J are TRBV20-1 and TRBJ1-6, with D perhaps matching TRBD1 (5 bases). The length of the CDR3 is 14 residues. In germline, CDR1 is DFQATT, CDR2 SNEGSKA (reference sequence). V was trimmed by 0 bases and J by 7 bases, leaving 10 bases between them. CDR3 region: CSAREPGLNSPLHF. The CDR3 DNA reads as TGCAGTGCTAGAGAGCCAGGGCTCAATTCACCCCTCCACTTT.